This T cell receptor (beta chain) was recovered during a study of siplizumab effects on memory and regulatory T cells. General study points: Roughly 75-95% of proliferating clones (CD4+ or CD8+) could not be assigned a naive or memory phenotype.

Notes on this clone: Its cognate antigen is unknown.

CDR3 length: 17 amino acids. Between the trimmed V and J ends, which lost 1 base and 3 bases, there was a span of 20 bases. The germline V gene encodes CDR1 SGHRS and CDR2 YFSETQ. The assay covered 75,000 to 100,000 TCR templates per sample. Libraries were prepared by immunoSEQ multiplex PCR; TCRdb keeps only in-frame clonotypes and omits some of them. The sample lists some 97,000 clones, 92% occurring once. The sample comprised Tregs sorted from blood. The chain combines TRBV5-1 with TRBJ2-7; D may match TRBD1 or TRBD2 (5 bases each). This receptor was identified in a human donor in good health. The CDR3, as DNA: TGCGCCAGCAGCTTGTCGCAGGGCTCCTGGGGGATCTACGAGCAGTACTTC. Encoded protein: CASSLSQGSWGIYEQYF.